This T cell receptor beta chain emerged from a study of cytotoxic CD8 clonotypes in ibrutinib-treated CLL. Assay used: immunoSEQ multiplex PCR; TCRdb lists only in-frame clones, some missing. The data hold some 200,000 clones, with roughly three quarters observed a single time. The CDR3 is made up of 19 amino acids. CDR1 is LNHDA, CDR2 SQIVND, per germline (reference sequence). The V gene end was trimmed by 1 base and the J gene end by 6 bases; junction bases not matched to a gene: 20. The chain uses TRBV19 and TRBJ1-1; 7 bases are a match to TRBD1. The receptor's source is a human donor with chronic lymphocytic leukemia. This specimen consisted of PBMCs, obtained after 12 months of ibrutinib treatment. CDR3 DNA sequence: TGTGCCAGTAGTATAGGGGTGGACAGGTTCGAGTTTCTCTCTCCTGAAGCTTTCTTT. Translation: CASSIGVDRFEFLSPEAFF.